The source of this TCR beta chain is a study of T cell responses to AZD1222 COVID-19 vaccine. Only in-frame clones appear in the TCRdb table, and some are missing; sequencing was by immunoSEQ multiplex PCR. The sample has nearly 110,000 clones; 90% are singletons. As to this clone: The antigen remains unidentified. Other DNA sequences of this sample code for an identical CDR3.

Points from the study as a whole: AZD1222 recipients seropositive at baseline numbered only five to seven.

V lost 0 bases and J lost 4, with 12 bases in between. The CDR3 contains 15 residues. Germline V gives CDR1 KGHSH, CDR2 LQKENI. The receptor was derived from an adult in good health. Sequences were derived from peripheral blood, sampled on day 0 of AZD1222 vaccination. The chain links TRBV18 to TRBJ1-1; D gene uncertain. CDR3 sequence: CASSPPEGGGTEAFF. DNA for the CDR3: TGTGCCAGCTCACCACCGGAGGGAGGTGGCACTGAAGCTTTCTTT.